Listed below are T cell receptor beta chains from one sample, sequenced in a study of T cell responses to AZD1222 COVID-19 vaccine. Libraries were prepared by immunoSEQ multiplex PCR; TCRdb keeps only in-frame clonotypes and omits some of them. The sample holds approximately 170,000 clones; 85% to 90% are singletons and the top ten take 6.9%. Here the sequenced sample was peripheral blood, taken on day 0 of AZD1222 vaccination. The receptors derive from an adult in good health. Both conserved end residues are part of each CDR3. A D gene is named only where the DNA matches it firmly. Clone sizes are given selectively: once, few, many, or a class where the clone is expanded.

j_gene | abundance | v_gene | d_gene | CDR3nt | CDR3aa
TRBJ1-1 | . | TRBV19 | . | TGTGCCAGTAGGAGTGGGGGCTTAATGAACACTGAAGCTTTCTTT | CASRSGGLMNTEAFF
TRBJ2-3 | . | TRBV9 | TRBD2 | TGTGCCAGCAGCGCCCAAGGGCAGCGGGGTAATACAGATACGCAGTATTTT | CASSAQGQRGNTDTQYF
TRBJ1-1 | . | TRBV6-2/TRBV6-3 | . | TGTGCCAGCAGTTCCAGGGCGGCCCGAATGAACACTGAAGCTTTCTTT | CASSSRAARMNTEAFF
TRBJ1-1 | few | TRBV27 | . | TGTGCCAGCAGTCCGGTGAGGAGGAACACTGAAGCTTTCTTT | CASSPVRRNTEAFF
TRBJ2-2 | . | TRBV7-3 | TRBD1 | TGTGCCAGCAGCCCGACAGGGCTCACCGGGGAGCTGTTTTTT | CASSPTGLTGELFF
TRBJ2-5 | . | TRBV5-4 | . | TGTGCCAGCGCCCCAGGCTGGGGCCAAGAGACCCAGTACTTC | CASAPGWGQETQYF
TRBJ1-1 | . | TRBV13 | . | TGTGCCAGCAGGAAGGGGGGCACTGAAGCTTTCTTT | CASRKGGTEAFF
TRBJ1-1 | . | TRBV2 | TRBD1 | TGTGCCAGCCGTGTGGACAGGGGCACTGAAGCTTTCTTT | CASRVDRGTEAFF
TRBJ2-5 | medium-sized | TRBV19 | . | TGTGCCAGTCGAGGTCGGGACTTCGTGGGGGAGACCCAGTACTTC | CASRGRDFVGETQYF
TRBJ1-2 | . | TRBV20-1 | . | TGCAGTGCTAAAACCGGGGGGAGCTACACCTTC | CSAKTGGSYTF
TRBJ2-2 | . | TRBV11-2 | TRBD1 | TGTGCCAGCAGCCCAGGGGGCCCTCTCACCGGGGAGCTGTTTTTT | CASSPGGPLTGELFF
TRBJ2-1 | . | TRBV19 | TRBD2 | TGTGCCAGTACTGTCTTATGGGGGGGTGCTGACAATGAGCAGTTCTTC | CASTVLWGGADNEQFF
TRBJ1-1 | . | TRBV6-5 | . | TGTGCCAGCAGTAGGCCAGGGTATAACACTGAAGCTTTCTTT | CASSRPGYNTEAFF
TRBJ2-5 | once | TRBV7-2 | TRBD1 | TGTGCCAGCAGCTTAACAGGGGGCGCGGGAGAGACCCAGTACTTC | CASSLTGGAGETQYF
TRBJ2-3 | once | TRBV27 | TRBD1 | TGTGCCAGCAGTTTTGACAGGGGTGGGGGAGATACGCAGTATTTT | CASSFDRGGGDTQYF
TRBJ2-5 | once | TRBV5-4 | . | TGTGCCAGCAGCAGCAAGGACAATCGGGGGACCCAGTACTTC | CASSSKDNRGTQYF
TRBJ2-5 | . | TRBV7-3 | . | TGTGCCAGCAGCTTAGGGGTCTTGGAGACCCAGTACTTC | CASSLGVLETQYF
TRBJ2-7 | few | TRBV7-2 | TRBD1 | TGTGCCAGCAGAAGTACCCGGACAGGTTTCGGGTACGAGCAGTACTTC | CASRSTRTGFGYEQYF
TRBJ2-3 | . | TRBV12-3/TRBV12-4 | TRBD1 | TGTGCCAGCAGTCGACAGGGGGCCCATACGCAGTATTTT | CASSRQGAHTQYF
TRBJ2-2 | . | TRBV4-3 | . | TGCGCCAGCAGCCAAGATGGGGGTACCGGGGAGCTGTTTTTT | CASSQDGGTGELFF
TRBJ1-5 | . | TRBV3-1/TRBV3-2 | . | TGTGCCAGCAGCCAATTTGGTAGCAATCAGCCCCAGCATTTT | CASSQFGSNQPQHF
TRBJ2-3 | . | TRBV10-1 | . | TGCGCCAGCAGTGAGACTAGCACAGATACGCAGTATTTT | CASSETSTDTQYF
TRBJ2-5 | few | TRBV14 | TRBD2 | TGTGCCAGCAGACTAGCGGGAGAGACCCAGTACTTC | CASRLAGETQYF
TRBJ1-6 | . | TRBV27 | . | TGTGCCAGCAGTTTATCAGCTGTATATAATTCACCCCTCCACTTT | CASSLSAVYNSPLHF